This T cell receptor (beta chain) is drawn from a study of identical twins. The length of the CDR3 is 13 residues. Between the trimmed V and J ends, which lost 10 bases and 6 bases, there was a span of 13 bases. CDR1 MNHEY and CDR2 SMNVEV come from the germline V gene (reference sequence). This clonotype has just a few counts. Antigen unknown. Study-wide points: Among beta out-of-frame sequences, excess sharing between twins appeared weaker. Model-predicted out-of-frame TCR alpha sharing fell below observed values in monozygotic twins.

A template switching step contributed a universal primer site, while unique molecular identifiers were present in the cDNA. TCRdb independently ran MiXCR on the 5' RACE reads; one entry per CDR3 protein. The sample records fewer than 550,000 distinct CDR3 sequences, about 16% being singletons. The same data also went into a second study, on yellow fever vaccine responses in identical twins. That paper adds: Twins' T cell vaccine responses reportedly looked partly convergent, partly personalized.

Sequencing used CD4+ T cells sorted from blood. V usage is TRBV27 and J usage is TRBJ1-6, with D uncertain. The source of this sequence is a woman between 18 and 30 years old in good health. CDR3 sequence reads: CATKPSGNSPLHF. The CDR3 DNA sequence: TGTGCCACCAAGCCAAGCGGTAATTCACCCCTCCACTTT.